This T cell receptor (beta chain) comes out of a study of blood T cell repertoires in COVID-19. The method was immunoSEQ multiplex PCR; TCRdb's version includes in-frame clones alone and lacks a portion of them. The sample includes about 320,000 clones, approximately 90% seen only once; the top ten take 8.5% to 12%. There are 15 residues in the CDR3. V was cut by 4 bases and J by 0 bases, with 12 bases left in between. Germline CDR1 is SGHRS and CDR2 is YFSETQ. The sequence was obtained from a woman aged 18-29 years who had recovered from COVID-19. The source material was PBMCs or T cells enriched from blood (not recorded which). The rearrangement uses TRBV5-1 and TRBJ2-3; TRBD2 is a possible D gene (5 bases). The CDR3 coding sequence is TGCGCCAGCAGCGAGGGTGTTCTTAGCACAGATACGCAGTATTTT. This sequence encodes CASSEGVLSTDTQYF. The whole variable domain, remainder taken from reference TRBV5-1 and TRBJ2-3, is KAGVTQTPRYLIKTRGQQVTLSCSPISGHRSVSWYQQTPGQGLQFLFEYFSETQRNKGNFPGRFSGRQFSNSRSEMNVSTLELGDSALYLCASSEGVLSTDTQYFGPGTRLTVL.